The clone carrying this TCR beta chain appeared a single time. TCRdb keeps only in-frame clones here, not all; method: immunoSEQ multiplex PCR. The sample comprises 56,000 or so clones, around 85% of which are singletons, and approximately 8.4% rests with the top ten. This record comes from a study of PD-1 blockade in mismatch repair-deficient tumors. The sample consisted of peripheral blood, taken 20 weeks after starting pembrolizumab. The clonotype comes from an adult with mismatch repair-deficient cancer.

CDR3 sequence (DNA): TGTGCCAGCAGCTCCGACAGGGGGCCCACAGATACGCAGTATTTT. Its translation: CASSSDRGPTDTQYF. V usage is TRBV7-6 and J usage is TRBJ2-3, with 10 positions matching TRBD1. Germline CDR1 is SGHVS and CDR2 is FNYEAQ. After removal of 4 bases from V and 2 bases from J, the junction contained 3 bases not matched to a gene. There are 15 residues in the CDR3.